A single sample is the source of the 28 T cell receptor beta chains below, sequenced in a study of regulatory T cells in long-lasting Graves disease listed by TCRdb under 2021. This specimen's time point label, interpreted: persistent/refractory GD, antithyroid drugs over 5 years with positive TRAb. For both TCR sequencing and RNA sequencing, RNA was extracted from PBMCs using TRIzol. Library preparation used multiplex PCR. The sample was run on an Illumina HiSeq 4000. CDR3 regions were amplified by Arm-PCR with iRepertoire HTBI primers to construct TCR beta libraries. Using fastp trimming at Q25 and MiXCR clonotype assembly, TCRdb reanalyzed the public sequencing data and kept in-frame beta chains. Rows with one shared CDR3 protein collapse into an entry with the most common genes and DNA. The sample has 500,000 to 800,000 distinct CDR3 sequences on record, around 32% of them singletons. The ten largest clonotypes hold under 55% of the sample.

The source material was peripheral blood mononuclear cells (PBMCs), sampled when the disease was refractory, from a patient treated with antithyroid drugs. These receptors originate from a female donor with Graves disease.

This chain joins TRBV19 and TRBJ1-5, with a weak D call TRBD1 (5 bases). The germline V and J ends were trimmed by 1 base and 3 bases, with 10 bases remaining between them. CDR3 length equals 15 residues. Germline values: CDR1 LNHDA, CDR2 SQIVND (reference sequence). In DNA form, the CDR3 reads TGTGCCAGTAGTATAGTGCGGACACCCAATCAGCCCCAGCATTTT. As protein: CASSIVRTPNQPQHF.

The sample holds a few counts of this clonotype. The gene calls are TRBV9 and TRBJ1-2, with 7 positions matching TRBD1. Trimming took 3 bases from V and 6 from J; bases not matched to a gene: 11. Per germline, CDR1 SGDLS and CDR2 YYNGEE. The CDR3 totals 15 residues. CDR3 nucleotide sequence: TGTGCCAGCAGCGAGGGCATAAACAGGGGCCATGGCTACACCTTC. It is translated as CASSEGINRGHGYTF.

The CDR3 sequence: CASSPTSGGRMEQFF. As DNA, the CDR3 is TGTGCCAGCAGCCCCACTAGCGGAGGCCGCATGGAGCAGTTCTTC. V usage is TRBV12-3 or TRBV12-4 and J usage is TRBJ2-1; 8 bases line up with TRBD2. The ends lost 6 bases at V and 10 bases at J; junction bases unmatched: 14. The CDR3 spans 15 residues.

This CDR3 reads CASSHGLAGVKNIQYF. The CDR3 DNA reads TGTGCCAGCAGCCACGGACTAGCGGGAGTCAAAAACATTCAGTACTTC. This chain links TRBV6-1 with TRBJ2-4; 13 nucleotides agree with TRBD2. The V gene end was trimmed by 6 bases and the J gene end by 3 bases; junction bases not matched to a gene: 5. Germline V lookup: CDR1 MNHNS, CDR2 SASEGT. There are 16 residues in the CDR3.

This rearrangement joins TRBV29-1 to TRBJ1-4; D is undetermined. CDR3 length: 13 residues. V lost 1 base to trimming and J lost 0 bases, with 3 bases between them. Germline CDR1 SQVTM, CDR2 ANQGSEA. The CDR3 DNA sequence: TGCAGCGTTGAAGGATCAACTAATGAAAAACTGTTTTTT. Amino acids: CSVEGSTNEKLFF.

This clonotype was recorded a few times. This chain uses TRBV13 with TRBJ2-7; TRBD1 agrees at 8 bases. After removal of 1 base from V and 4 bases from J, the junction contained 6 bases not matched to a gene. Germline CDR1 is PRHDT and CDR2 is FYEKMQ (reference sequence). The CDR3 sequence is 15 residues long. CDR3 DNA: TGTGCCAGCAGCTTAGAGGCAGGGGGCATATACGAGCAGTACTTC. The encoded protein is CASSLEAGGIYEQYF.

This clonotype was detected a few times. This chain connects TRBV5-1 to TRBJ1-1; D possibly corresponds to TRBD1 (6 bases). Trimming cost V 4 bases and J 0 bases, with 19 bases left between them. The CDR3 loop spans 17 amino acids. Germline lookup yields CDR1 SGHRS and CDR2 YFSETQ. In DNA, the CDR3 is TGCGCCAGCAGCCTAGGGACATGGAGCGACATGAACACTGAAGCTTTCTTT. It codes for CASSLGTWSDMNTEAFF.

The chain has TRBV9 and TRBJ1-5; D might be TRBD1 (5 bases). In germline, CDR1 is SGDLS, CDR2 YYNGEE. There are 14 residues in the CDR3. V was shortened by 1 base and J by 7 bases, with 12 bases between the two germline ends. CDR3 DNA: TGTGCCAGCAGCGTACAGGGAGAGGGCCAGCCCCAGCATTTT. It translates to CASSVQGEGQPQHF.

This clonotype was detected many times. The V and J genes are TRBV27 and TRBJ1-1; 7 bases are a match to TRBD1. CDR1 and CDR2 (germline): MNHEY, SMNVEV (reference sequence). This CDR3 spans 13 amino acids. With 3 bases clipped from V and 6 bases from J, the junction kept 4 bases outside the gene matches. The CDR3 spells CASSFRQGPEAFF. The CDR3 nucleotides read TGTGCCAGCAGTTTCCGACAGGGCCCTGAAGCTTTCTTT.

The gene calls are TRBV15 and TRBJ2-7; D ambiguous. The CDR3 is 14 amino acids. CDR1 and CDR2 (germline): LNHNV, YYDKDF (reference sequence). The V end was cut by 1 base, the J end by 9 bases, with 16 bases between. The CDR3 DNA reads TGTGCCACCAGCAGAGGCGGTTCGGCGTACTGGCAGTACTTC. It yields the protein CATSRGGSAYWQYF.

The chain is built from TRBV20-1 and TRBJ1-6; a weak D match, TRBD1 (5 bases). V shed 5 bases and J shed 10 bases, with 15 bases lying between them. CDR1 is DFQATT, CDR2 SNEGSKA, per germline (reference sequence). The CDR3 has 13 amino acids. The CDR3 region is CSARGAGSSPLHF. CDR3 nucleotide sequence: TGCAGTGCTCGCGGGGCGGGTTCATCACCCCTCCACTTT.

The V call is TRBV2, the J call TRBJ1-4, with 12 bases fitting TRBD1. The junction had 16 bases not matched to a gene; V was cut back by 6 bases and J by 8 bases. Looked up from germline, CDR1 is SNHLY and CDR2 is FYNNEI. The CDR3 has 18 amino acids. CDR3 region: CASRAGTGGLVVSEKLFF. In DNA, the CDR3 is TGTGCCAGCAGAGCCGGGACAGGGGGCCTGGTGGTATCCGAAAAACTGTTTTTT.

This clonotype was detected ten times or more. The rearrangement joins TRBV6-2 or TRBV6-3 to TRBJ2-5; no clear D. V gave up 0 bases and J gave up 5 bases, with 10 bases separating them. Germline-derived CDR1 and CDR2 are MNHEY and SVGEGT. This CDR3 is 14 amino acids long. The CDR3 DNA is TGTGCCAGCAGTTACTCGACGGGTATGGAGACCCAGTACTTC. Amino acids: CASSYSTGMETQYF.

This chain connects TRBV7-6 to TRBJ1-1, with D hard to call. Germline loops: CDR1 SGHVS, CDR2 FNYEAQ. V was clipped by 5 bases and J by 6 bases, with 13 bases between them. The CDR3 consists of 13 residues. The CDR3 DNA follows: TGTGCCAGCAGCCCTGGACCGAGCGCTGAAGCTTTCTTT. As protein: CASSPGPSAEAFF.

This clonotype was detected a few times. CDR3 DNA: TGCAGTGCTAGAAACGACAGATATGGCTACACCTTC. Protein product: CSARNDRYGYTF. The V gene is TRBV20-1, the J gene TRBJ1-2, with D possibly matching TRBD1 (5 bases). Germline V gives CDR1 DFQATT, CDR2 SNEGSKA (reference sequence). The CDR3 loop spans 12 amino acids. V lost 2 bases and J 5 bases, leaving 9 bases between the germline ends.

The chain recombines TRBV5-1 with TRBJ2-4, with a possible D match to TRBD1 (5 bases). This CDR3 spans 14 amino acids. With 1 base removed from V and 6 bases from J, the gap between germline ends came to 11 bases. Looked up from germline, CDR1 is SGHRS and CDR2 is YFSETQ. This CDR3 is CASSLNPGINIQYF. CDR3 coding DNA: TGCGCCAGCAGCTTGAATCCAGGGATAAACATTCAGTACTTC.

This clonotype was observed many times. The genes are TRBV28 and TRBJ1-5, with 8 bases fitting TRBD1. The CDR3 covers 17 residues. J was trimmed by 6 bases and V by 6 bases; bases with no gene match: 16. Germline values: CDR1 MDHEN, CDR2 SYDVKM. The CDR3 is CASSPGPGQGKGQPQHF. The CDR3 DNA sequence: TGTGCCAGCAGCCCAGGGCCCGGACAGGGAAAGGGTCAGCCCCAGCATTTT.

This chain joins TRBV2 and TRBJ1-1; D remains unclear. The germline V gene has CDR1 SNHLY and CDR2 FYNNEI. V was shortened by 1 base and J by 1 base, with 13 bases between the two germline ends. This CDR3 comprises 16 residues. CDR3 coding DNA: TGTGCCAGCAGTGAAGACCCCCCGAGAGCGAACACTGAAGCTTTCTTT. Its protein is CASSEDPPRANTEAFF.

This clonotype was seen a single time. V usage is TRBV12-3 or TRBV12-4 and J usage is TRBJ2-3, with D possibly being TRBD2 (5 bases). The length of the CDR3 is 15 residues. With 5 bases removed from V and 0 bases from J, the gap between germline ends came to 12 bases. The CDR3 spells CASSPRESSTDTQYF. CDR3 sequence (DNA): TGTGCCAGCAGTCCTAGGGAGTCTAGCACAGATACGCAGTATTTT.

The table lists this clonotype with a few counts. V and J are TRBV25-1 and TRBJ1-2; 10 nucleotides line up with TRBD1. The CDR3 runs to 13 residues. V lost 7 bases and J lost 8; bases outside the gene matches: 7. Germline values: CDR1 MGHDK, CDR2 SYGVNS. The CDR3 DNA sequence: TGTGCCAGCACCTACCGGACAGGGGGAGGCTACACCTTC. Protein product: CASTYRTGGGYTF.

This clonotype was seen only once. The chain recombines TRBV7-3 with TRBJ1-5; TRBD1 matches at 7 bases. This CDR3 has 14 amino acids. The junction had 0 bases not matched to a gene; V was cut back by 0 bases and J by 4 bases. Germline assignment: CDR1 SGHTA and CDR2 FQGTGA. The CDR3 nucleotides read TGTGCCAGCAGCTTAACGGGACAGAATCAGCCCCAGCATTTT. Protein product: CASSLTGQNQPQHF.

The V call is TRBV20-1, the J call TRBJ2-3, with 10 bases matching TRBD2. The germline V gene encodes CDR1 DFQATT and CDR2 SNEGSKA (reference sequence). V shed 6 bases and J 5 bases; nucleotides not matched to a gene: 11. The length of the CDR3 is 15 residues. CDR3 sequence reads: CSATTSGVGGDTQYF. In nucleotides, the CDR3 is TGCAGTGCCACCACTAGCGGGGTGGGTGGAGATACGCAGTATTTT.

CDR3 nucleotide sequence: TGCAGCGTTGGGCAAAACGTGAACACTGAAGCTTTCTTT. This gives the protein CSVGQNVNTEAFF. The V gene is TRBV29-1, the J gene TRBJ1-1; D is undetermined. Germline V gene lookup returns CDR1 SQVTM and CDR2 ANQGSEA. V was pared by 4 bases and J by 0 bases, with 9 bases between. This CDR3 has 13 amino acids.

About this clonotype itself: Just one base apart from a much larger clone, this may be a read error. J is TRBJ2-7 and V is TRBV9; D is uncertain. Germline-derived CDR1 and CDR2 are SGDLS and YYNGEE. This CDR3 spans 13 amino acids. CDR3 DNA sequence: TGTGCCAGCAGCGTAGGAGGCTCCTGCGAGCAGTACTTC. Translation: CASSVGGSCEQYF.

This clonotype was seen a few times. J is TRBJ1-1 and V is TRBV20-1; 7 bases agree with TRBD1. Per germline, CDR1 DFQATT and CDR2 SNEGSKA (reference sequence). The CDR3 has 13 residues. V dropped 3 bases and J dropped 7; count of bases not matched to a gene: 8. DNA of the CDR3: TGCAGTGCTAGGGCTTTAGGGGGCATTGAAGCTTTCTTT. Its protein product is CSARALGGIEAFF.

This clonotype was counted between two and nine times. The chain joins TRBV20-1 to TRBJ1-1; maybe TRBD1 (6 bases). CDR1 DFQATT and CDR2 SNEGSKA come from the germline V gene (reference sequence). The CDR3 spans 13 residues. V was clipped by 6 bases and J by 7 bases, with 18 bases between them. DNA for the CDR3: TGCAGTGCCACCAGGGGCAGGGAAGTTGAAGCTTTCTTT. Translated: CSATRGREVEAFF.

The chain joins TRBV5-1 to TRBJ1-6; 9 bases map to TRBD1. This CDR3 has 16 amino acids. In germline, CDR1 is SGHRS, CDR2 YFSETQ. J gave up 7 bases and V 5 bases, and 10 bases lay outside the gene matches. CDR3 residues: CASRPAGTGRNSPLHF. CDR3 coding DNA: TGCGCCAGCAGGCCTGCCGGGACAGGGAGAAATTCACCCCTCCACTTT.

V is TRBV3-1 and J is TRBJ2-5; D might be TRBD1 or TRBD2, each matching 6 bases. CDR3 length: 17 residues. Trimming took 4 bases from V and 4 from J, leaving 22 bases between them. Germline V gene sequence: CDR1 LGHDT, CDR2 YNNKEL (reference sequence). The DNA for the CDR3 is TGTGCCAGCAGCCTTCCTCAGGGGCTAGCGAGCGGAGAGACCCAGTACTTC. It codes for CASSLPQGLASGETQYF.